What follows are 11 T cell receptor beta chains derived from one specimen sequenced in a study of T cell changes during pregnancy in multiple sclerosis. Here immunoSEQ multiplex PCR was the method, and the copy in TCRdb shows in-frame clones only, minus some. The profile shows roughly 87,000 clones, around 93% of them singletons. Specimen: peripheral blood, collected in the third trimester of pregnancy. The source is a female donor in good health, enrolled as a control in a pregnancy study.

The chain couples TRBV5-1 to TRBJ2-7, with D tentatively TRBD1 (5 bases). Between the trimmed V and J ends, which lost 1 base and 0 bases, there was a span of 11 bases. Germline V gene data show CDR1 as SGHRS and CDR2 as YFSETQ. There are 15 residues in the CDR3. Written as DNA, the CDR3 is TGCGCCAGCAGCTTGACAGGATTGTCCTCCTACGAGCAGTACTTC. Translation: CASSLTGLSSYEQYF.

The CDR3 DNA reads as TGTGCCACTCACCGGGACTTCTACGAGCAGTACTTC. The encoded protein is CATHRDFYEQYF. The chain employs TRBV2 and TRBJ2-7; possibly TRBD2 for D (6 bases). Trimming took 10 bases from V and 3 from J, leaving 13 bases between them. This CDR3 is 12 amino acids long. Germline values: CDR1 SNHLY, CDR2 FYNNEI.

The V and J genes are TRBV10-3 and TRBJ2-5, with D possibly TRBD2 on 6 matching bases. This CDR3 comprises 16 residues. Trimming pared 0 bases from V and 4 bases from J, leaving 15 bases between. Germline CDR1 and CDR2: ENHRY and SYGVKD. CDR3 sequence reads: CAISESSGRLGETQYF. The CDR3 DNA is TGTGCCATCAGTGAGTCCAGCGGGCGTCTTGGAGAGACCCAGTACTTC.

The chain has TRBV4-2 and TRBJ1-2, with 9 positions matching TRBD1. The V gene's germline CDR1 is LGHNA and CDR2 YNFKEQ. Trimming took 1 base from V and 2 from J; bases not matched to a gene: 5. The CDR3 is 16 amino acids. The CDR3, as DNA: TGTGCCAGCAGCCAAGCCTGGACAGGGGAGAACTATGGCTACACCTTC. Protein: CASSQAWTGENYGYTF.

The V gene is TRBV5-1, the J gene TRBJ2-3; weak D call: TRBD1 (5 bases). The CDR3 covers 15 residues. Germline CDR1 SGHRS, CDR2 YFSETQ. V lost 4 bases, J lost 2 bases, and 14 bases lay in between. The CDR3 bases are TGCGCCAGCAGCCTGACAGTGGGCCACACAGATACGCAGTATTTT. Translated, it gives CASSLTVGHTDTQYF.

About this clone: Other DNA sequences in the same sample also yield this CDR3. The V gene is TRBV28, the J gene TRBJ2-5; TRBD1 matches at 7 bases. The CDR3 has 17 residues. Germline assignment: CDR1 MDHEN and CDR2 SYDVKM. The ends lost 4 bases at V and 1 base at J; junction bases unmatched: 12. CDR3 coding DNA: TGTGCCAGCAGTTCCCCTCCCCTCGGGACAGCCCAAGAGACCCAGTACTTC. This encodes CASSSPPLGTAQETQYF.

The chain joins TRBV7-9 to TRBJ1-1; no clear D. V was clipped by 3 bases and J by 5 bases, with 10 bases between them. Germline V lookup: CDR1 SEHNR, CDR2 FQNEAQ (reference sequence). The CDR3 runs to 13 residues. The CDR3 coding sequence is TGTGCCAGCAGCTTCCAACTCAGGACTGAAGCTTTCTTT. Its protein is CASSFQLRTEAFF.

V and J are TRBV6-1 and TRBJ2-7; 8 bases map to TRBD1. Germline CDR1 reads MNHNS; CDR2 reads SASEGT. This CDR3 is built from 15 residues. With V trimmed by 4 bases and J by 3 bases, 8 bases remained unmatched. This CDR3 is CASSAGQGPDYEQYF. CDR3 nucleotides: TGTGCCAGCAGTGCCGGACAGGGTCCGGACTACGAGCAGTACTTC.

This chain connects TRBV18 to TRBJ2-6; D is unclear. Trimming stripped 6 bases from V and 0 bases from J, with 6 bases between. This CDR3 region has 14 residues. From germline, CDR1 is KGHSH and CDR2 LQKENI. The CDR3 sequence: CASSADSGANVLTF. CDR3 DNA: TGTGCCAGCTCCGCGGACTCTGGGGCCAACGTCCTGACTTTC.

The V gene is TRBV30, the J gene TRBJ1-1, with D maybe TRBD1 (6 bases). Deletions cut 3 bases from V and 4 bases from J, with 12 bases between. The CDR3 runs 13 residues. The germline V gene encodes CDR1 GTSNPN and CDR2 SVGIG (reference sequence). The CDR3 reads CAWSHSGATEAFF. The CDR3 DNA sequence: TGTGCCTGGAGCCACTCAGGGGCCACTGAAGCTTTCTTT. Using reference TRBV30 and TRBJ1-1 for the parts outside the CDR3, the full variable domain is SQTIHQWPATLVQPVGSPLSLECTVEGTSNPNLYWYRQAAGRGLQLLFYSVGIGQISSEVPQNLSASRPQDRQFILSSKKLLLSDSGFYLCAWSHSGATEAFFGQGTRLTVV.

The genes are TRBV19 and TRBJ2-3; 9 bases map to TRBD2. Trimming removed 7 bases from V and 6 bases from J; junction bases left unmatched: 20. In germline, CDR1 is LNHDA, CDR2 SQIVND (reference sequence). The CDR3 spans 18 residues. CDR3 nucleotide sequence: TGTGCCAGTACCGCACCCCACAGCGCCGCGGGAGGGCCCGATACGCAGTATTTT. This codes for CASTAPHSAAGGPDTQYF.